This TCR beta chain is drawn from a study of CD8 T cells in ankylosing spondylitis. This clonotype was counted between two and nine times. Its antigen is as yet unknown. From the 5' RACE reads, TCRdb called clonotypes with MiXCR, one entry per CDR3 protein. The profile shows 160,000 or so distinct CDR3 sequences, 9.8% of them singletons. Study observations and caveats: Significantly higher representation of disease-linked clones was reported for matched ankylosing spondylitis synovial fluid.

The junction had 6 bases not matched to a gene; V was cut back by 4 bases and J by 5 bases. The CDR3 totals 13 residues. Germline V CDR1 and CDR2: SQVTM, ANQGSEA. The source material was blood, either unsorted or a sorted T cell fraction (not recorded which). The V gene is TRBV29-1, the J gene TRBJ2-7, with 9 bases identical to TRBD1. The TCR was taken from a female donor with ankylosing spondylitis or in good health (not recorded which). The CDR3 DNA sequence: TGCAGCGTTGCCACAGGGGGCTTCAACGAGCAGTACTTC. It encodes CSVATGGFNEQYF.